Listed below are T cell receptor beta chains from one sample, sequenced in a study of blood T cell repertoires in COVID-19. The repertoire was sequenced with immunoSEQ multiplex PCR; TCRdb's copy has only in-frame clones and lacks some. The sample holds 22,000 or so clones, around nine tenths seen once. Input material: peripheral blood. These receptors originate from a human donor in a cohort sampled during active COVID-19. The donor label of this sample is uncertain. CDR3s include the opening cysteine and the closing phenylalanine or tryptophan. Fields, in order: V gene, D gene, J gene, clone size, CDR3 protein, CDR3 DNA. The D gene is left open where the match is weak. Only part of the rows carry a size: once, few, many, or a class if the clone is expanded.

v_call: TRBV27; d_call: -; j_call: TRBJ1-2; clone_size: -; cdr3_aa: CASSPDHTRLEGYTF; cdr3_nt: TGTGCCAGCAGTCCAGACCACACCAGGCTGGAAGGCTACACCTTC
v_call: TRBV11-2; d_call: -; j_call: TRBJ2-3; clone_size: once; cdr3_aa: CASSQLASGTDTQYF; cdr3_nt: TGTGCCAGCAGCCAACTAGCTTCCGGCACAGATACGCAGTATTTT
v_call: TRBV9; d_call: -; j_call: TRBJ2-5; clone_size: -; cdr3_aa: CASSPPGVTETQYF; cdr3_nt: TGTGCCAGCAGCCCACCGGGAGTAACAGAGACCCAGTACTTC
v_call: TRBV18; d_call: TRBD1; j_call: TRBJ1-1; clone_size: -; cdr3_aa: CASFPGQGLNTEAFF; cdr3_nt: TGTGCCAGCTTTCCGGGACAGGGGTTGAACACTGAAGCTTTCTTT
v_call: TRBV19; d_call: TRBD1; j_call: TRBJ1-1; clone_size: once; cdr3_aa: CASTAIQTGKGEAFF; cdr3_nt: TGTGCCAGTACCGCTATCCAGACAGGGAAGGGTGAAGCTTTCTTT
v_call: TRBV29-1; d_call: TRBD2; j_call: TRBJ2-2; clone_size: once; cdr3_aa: CSVEVGGRGTGELFF; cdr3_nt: TGCAGCGTTGAAGTTGGGGGGAGGGGCACCGGGGAGCTGTTTTTT
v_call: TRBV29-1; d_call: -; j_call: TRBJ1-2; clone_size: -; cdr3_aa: CSVEVGAGYTF; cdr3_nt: TGCAGCGTTGAGGTTGGGGCCGGCTACACCTTC
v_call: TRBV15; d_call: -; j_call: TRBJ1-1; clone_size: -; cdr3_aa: CATSREGAGDRRTEAFF; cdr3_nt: TGTGCCACCAGCAGAGAAGGTGCGGGGGATCGGCGGACTGAAGCTTTCTTT
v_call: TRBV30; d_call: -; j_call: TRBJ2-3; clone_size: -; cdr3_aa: CAWSGPGGGTDTQYF; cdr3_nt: TGTGCCTGGAGTGGGCCTGGGGGAGGTACAGATACGCAGTATTTT
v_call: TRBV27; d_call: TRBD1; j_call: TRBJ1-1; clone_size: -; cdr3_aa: CASSHATGRDTEAFF; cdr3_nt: TGTGCCAGCAGTCACGCGACAGGGCGGGACACTGAAGCTTTCTTT
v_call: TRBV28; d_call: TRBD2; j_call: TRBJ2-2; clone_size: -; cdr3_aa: CASRTGLAGITGELFF; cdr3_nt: TGTGCCAGCAGAACTGGACTAGCGGGAATTACCGGGGAGCTGTTTTTT
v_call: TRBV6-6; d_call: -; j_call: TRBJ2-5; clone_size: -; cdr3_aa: CASSYRNGRQETQYF; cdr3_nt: TGTGCCAGCAGTTACAGAAATGGCAGGCAAGAGACCCAGTACTTC
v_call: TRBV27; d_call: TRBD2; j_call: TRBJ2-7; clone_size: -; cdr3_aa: CASSFSFGGRAPEQYF; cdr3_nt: TGTGCCAGCAGTTTCAGCTTCGGCGGGAGGGCACCCGAGCAGTACTTC
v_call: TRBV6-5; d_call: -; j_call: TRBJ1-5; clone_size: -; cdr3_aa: CASSRYSNQPQHF; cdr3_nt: TGTGCCAGCAGCCGCTACAGCAATCAGCCCCAGCATTTT